Listed here is a single T cell receptor (beta chain). This specimen belongs to a study of blood T cell repertoires in COVID-19. Looking at the study overall: The cDNA or gDNA used as material had been derived from T cells, B-cell-depleted T cells, or PBMCs.

The CDR3 is made up of 16 amino acids. The V gene lost 2 bases and the J gene lost 4 bases, with 15 bases spanning the gap. Germline values: CDR1 MNHEY, CDR2 SVGAGI. Participant ages covered about 18 to 95 years across 24 US areas. All recovered Cohort 3 donors got two negative PCRs, got clearance, or saw symptom resolution. As originally analysed: Amplification of reference gene primers provided the estimated nucleated cell counts. TCRdb keeps only in-frame clones here, not all; method: immunoSEQ multiplex PCR. From that table come the V and J calls and clone size; the DNA was used to work out D and trimming. The table has 350,000 to 450,000 clones, around 92% seen once.

This clonotype was sampled from a woman in her 30s who had recovered from COVID-19. Sample: PBMCs or T cells enriched from blood (not recorded which). The rearrangement uses TRBV6-5 and TRBJ1-3; D unresolved. The CDR3 DNA is TGTGCCAGCAGTTACAGCGTAAACAAGGCCGGAAACACCATATATTTT. Translating gives CASSYSVNKAGNTIYF.